This TCR beta chain was observed in a study of blood T cell repertoires in COVID-19. Study information: Sites across the United States, Italy and Spain contributed samples from acute and convalescent COVID-19. Sources were T cells, B-cell-depleted T cells, or PBMCs; the material itself was cDNA or gDNA.

Authors' processing steps: From reference gene primer amplification, estimates of nucleated cell counts were derived. Clones were sequenced by immunoSEQ multiplex PCR, and TCRdb holds only the in-frame ones, with some missing. V, J and clone size are taken as reported in that table, and D and trimming were inferred from the DNA itself. The sample holds a few hundred thousand clones, approximately 92% seen once. The length of the CDR3 is 15 residues. The germline gives CDR1 LGHNT, CDR2 FRNRAP. Trimming removed 5 bases from V and 3 bases from J; junction bases left unmatched: 5. The TCR originated in a woman aged 40 to 49 who had recovered from COVID-19. The V gene is TRBV12-5, the J gene TRBJ2-3; TRBD1 matches 10 bases. Input material: peripheral blood. The CDR3, as DNA: TGTGCTAGTGGTCCCGGGACAGGGGTTACAGATACGCAGTATTTT. This translates into CASGPGTGVTDTQYF.